A single TCR beta chain is shown here with its context. It has no known antigen specificity. No base-level quality is on record; no much larger clone is a single base apart. TCRbeta CDR3 regions were amplified from genomic DNA using the immunoSEQ Assay, a bias-controlled multiplex PCR. In the source study's methods: The number of nucleated cells in each sample was estimated by amplification of reference gene primers within the assay. To quantify the absolute abundance of each unique TCRbeta CDR3 rearrangement, sequence reads were collapsed and filtered. For each sample, productive Simpson clonality was calculated as the square root of Simpson's diversity index over productive rearrangements. In TCRdb, the immuneACCESS table is reduced to in-frame sequences with V and J assigned. These tables do not hold every clone; where another copy was compared, an unresolved V gene accounts for under half, and the others remain unexplained. The DNA gave D and trimming, while V, J and clone size come from that table. Within this sample are some 220,000 clones, with roughly 84% of them counted one time only. In total, the top ten clones hold around 18% of the sample.

From cysteine to phenylalanine, the CDR3 is 15 amino acids long. Just CDR3 DNA is preserved here, 45 bases in frame from base 1. Trimming takes 2 bases off V and 2 bases off J; junction bases not matched to a gene: 4. The germline V gene (reference sequence) specifies MNHNY as CDR1 and SVGAGI as CDR2. These data belong to a study of blood T cell repertoires in COVID-19 (dated by TCRdb to the early 2020s). As for the study more broadly: Collaborator samples came from the United States, Italy and Spain and covered acute and convalescent phases of COVID-19. A de-identified subject ID, COVID-19 status, age in years and sex were almost always included in the sample metadata. The material from the prospective study consisted of cDNA or gDNA derived from T cells, B-cell-depleted T cells, or PBMCs. Where available, HLA class I and class II types were taken from metadata supplied by the sample provider and were not determined by assay-based typing. The dataset comprised deeply sampled blood TCRbeta repertoires from subjects exposed to, actively infected with, or recovered from COVID-19. The samples were drawn from the first 160 participants of the ongoing ImmuneRACE study and from 950 to 1,500 subjects provided by 6 global collaborators. The repertoires were made available in a free public database intended to serve as a resource for research on the immune response to SARS-CoV-2.

Paper-wide results and their limitations: The quantity of clinical and demographic metadata differed by source and by participant and was supplied without curation.

Whole blood was collected in K2EDTA tubes by collaborating institutions according to the institutions' own protocols. For TCRbeta analysis, collaborators shipped samples as frozen whole blood, isolated PBMCs, or DNA extracted from either of those sample types. The sequenced sample was peripheral blood. The sequence derives from a woman of 80 years or more with active or convalescent COVID-19. In this chain, TRBV6-6 is recombined with TRBJ2-7; 9 nucleotides in the junction match TRBD2. The CDR3 in this case is CASSYASGNPYEQYF. In nucleotides, the sequence is TGTGCCAGCAGTTACGCTAGCGGGAACCCCTACGAGCAGTACTTC.